The source of this TCR beta chain is a study of beta chain features in type 1 diabetes. The sequenced template was cDNA made from the entire isolated RNA. Sequencing used immunoSEQ multiplex PCR; TCRdb keeps in-frame clones, though not all of them. The repertoire holds roughly 500,000 clones, with about an eighth as singletons. Study outcomes and limitations: A closer apparent resemblance between naive, central memory and Treg TCRB repertoires was seen in patients than in healthy donors. In every one of the four CD4+ subsets, TCRB CDR3s were moderately but significantly shorter in Type 1 diabetes patients.

J lost 4 bases, V lost 5 bases, and 5 bases had no gene match. In germline, CDR1 is SGHTA, CDR2 FQGNSA. This CDR3 region has 15 residues. Only a few counts were recorded for this clone. Its antigen is as yet unknown. The chain joins TRBV7-2 to TRBJ1-6; 7 bases are a match to TRBD1. This clonotype was obtained from a woman aged 18-29 years in good health. The sample taken for sequencing was naive CD4+ T cells from blood. CDR3 region: CASSVVTGYNSPLHF. The DNA for the CDR3 is TGTGCCAGCAGCGTAGTGACAGGGTATAATTCACCCCTCCACTTT.